This T cell receptor beta chain was identified in a study of cytomegalovirus exposure and HLA in healthy donors. Study results and caveats: Compared with the roughly 730-donor mean, an Asian-associated ancestry cluster reportedly had fewer N-insertions, according to a later analysis. In terms of immune exposure information, only CMV serostatus was available. TCR beta sequences numbering roughly 18,000 were associated with HLA alleles at 0.05 false discovery rate in a later analysis. Productive rates of about 87% or about 30% were seen for most TCR beta V segments in an earlier analysis.

Germline V gives CDR1 MNHEY, CDR2 SMNVEV (reference sequence). Between the trimmed V and J ends, which lost 5 bases and 5 bases, there was a span of 25 bases. The CDR3 is made up of 17 amino acids. As for this clone: Antigen unknown.

The PCR contained 60 Vbeta and 13 Jbeta primers. Sequencing was performed with immunoSEQ multiplex PCR; in TCRdb, only in-frame clones are kept and a portion is missing. The sample carries almost 200,000 clones, 70% to 80% recorded once. The receptor was derived from a woman aged 25-40 years in good health and CMV-seropositive. The V gene is TRBV27, the J gene TRBJ2-7, with D maybe TRBD1 (5 bases). The sequenced material came from PBMCs. This chain's CDR3 is CASSLLELGAQSHEQYF. DNA of the CDR3: TGTGCCAGCAGTCTCCTGGAGTTAGGGGCGCAGAGTCACGAGCAGTACTTC.